The rows below give T cell receptor beta chains drawn from one sample of a study of blood T cells in healthy people across ages. Each CDR3 protein gets one entry after TCRdb re-called the 5' RACE reads with MiXCR. The sample has around 750,000 distinct CDR3 sequences; 53% are singletons. Sequenced sample: blood. All receptors derive from a man older than 75 in good health. Each CDR3 is given with its conserved first and last residue. The D gene is left open where the match is weak. Expanded clones get a size class; other rows say once, few or many, or leave the size out.

v_call: TRBV29-1
clone_size: NA
d_call: TRBD2
j_call: TRBJ2-1
cdr3_nt: TGCAGCGCTGTTAGGCTAGCGGGAGCTAGTATCAATGAGCAGTTCTTC
cdr3_aa: CSAVRLAGASINEQFF

v_call: TRBV6-5
clone_size: few
d_call: NA
j_call: TRBJ1-1
cdr3_nt: TGTGCCAGCAGTTTGGTCAGTGTCTCTGAAGCTTTCTTT
cdr3_aa: CASSLVSVSEAFF

v_call: TRBV5-6
clone_size: NA
d_call: TRBD1
j_call: TRBJ2-1
cdr3_nt: TGTGCCAGCAGCTCCCGACAGGGGCCGCGGGTATACCTATACAATGAGCAGTTCTTC
cdr3_aa: CASSSRQGPRVYLYNEQFF

v_call: TRBV10-2
clone_size: NA
d_call: NA
j_call: TRBJ1-2
cdr3_nt: TGCGCCAGCAGTGATGGTACGGGCCGGGGCTACACCTTC
cdr3_aa: CASSDGTGRGYTF

v_call: TRBV11-2
clone_size: many
d_call: NA
j_call: TRBJ2-5
cdr3_nt: TGTGCCAGCAGTAGAGGGTCAGGGTACGAGACCCAGTACTTC
cdr3_aa: CASSRGSGYETQYF

v_call: TRBV5-1
clone_size: NA
d_call: NA
j_call: TRBJ2-1
cdr3_nt: TGCGCCAGCAGCTTGGCTAGTTACTACAATGAGCAGTTCTTC
cdr3_aa: CASSLASYYNEQFF

v_call: TRBV20-1
clone_size: NA
d_call: TRBD1
j_call: TRBJ2-5
cdr3_nt: TGCAGTGCTAGAGATTCGGGACAGGGGGGGGGAGAGACCCAGTACTTC
cdr3_aa: CSARDSGQGGGETQYF

v_call: TRBV10-3
clone_size: NA
d_call: NA
j_call: TRBJ2-7
cdr3_nt: TGTGCCATCAGCCCCGGCCGGGGAGAGCAGTACTTC
cdr3_aa: CAISPGRGEQYF

v_call: TRBV15
clone_size: NA
d_call: NA
j_call: TRBJ2-7
cdr3_nt: TGTGCCACCAGCAGAGATTTGCCTAGCCCCGAGCAGTACTTC
cdr3_aa: CATSRDLPSPEQYF

v_call: TRBV29-1
clone_size: NA
d_call: NA
j_call: TRBJ2-3
cdr3_nt: TGCAGCGGGAGAGGGGGTAGCGGGCTCAACACAGATACGCAGTATTTT
cdr3_aa: CSGRGGSGLNTDTQYF

v_call: TRBV5-5
clone_size: NA
d_call: TRBD1
j_call: TRBJ2-7
cdr3_nt: TGTGCCAGCAGCCTGGGACAGGAACTATACGAGCAGTACTTC
cdr3_aa: CASSLGQELYEQYF

v_call: TRBV11-2
clone_size: NA
d_call: TRBD2
j_call: TRBJ2-1
cdr3_nt: TGTGCCAGCAGCTTAGTAGCGGGAGCGACCTACAATGAGCAGTTCTTC
cdr3_aa: CASSLVAGATYNEQFF

v_call: TRBV11-3
clone_size: once
d_call: TRBD1
j_call: TRBJ2-5
cdr3_nt: TGCGCCAGCAGCTTAGGACCCGGGACAGGCATTCGGGAGACCCAGTACTTC
cdr3_aa: CASSLGPGTGIRETQYF

v_call: TRBV7-6
clone_size: NA
d_call: NA
j_call: TRBJ1-5
cdr3_nt: TGTGCCAGCAGCTGGGAGGTAGGGCAGCCCCAGCATTTT
cdr3_aa: CASSWEVGQPQHF

v_call: TRBV5-4
clone_size: NA
d_call: TRBD1
j_call: TRBJ2-1
cdr3_nt: TGTGCCAGCAGCTTGGCCAGGGGGACAATCCGGTTCTTC
cdr3_aa: CASSLARGTIRFF

v_call: TRBV7-2
clone_size: few
d_call: NA
j_call: TRBJ1-5
cdr3_nt: TGTGCCAGCAGCGCCATTAATAGCAATCAGCCCCAGCATTTT
cdr3_aa: CASSAINSNQPQHF

v_call: TRBV5-1
clone_size: few
d_call: TRBD1
j_call: TRBJ2-7
cdr3_nt: TGCGCCAGCAGCTTTGCCGGACAGGCGGCAGTCGGCTACGAGCAGTACTTC
cdr3_aa: CASSFAGQAAVGYEQYF

v_call: TRBV10-1
clone_size: few
d_call: NA
j_call: TRBJ2-5
cdr3_nt: TGCGCCAGCAGTGAGCCCGCGGGGACGAAGTACTTC
cdr3_aa: CASSEPAGTKYF

v_call: TRBV24-1
clone_size: few
d_call: TRBD1
j_call: TRBJ2-5
cdr3_nt: TGTGCCACCAGTGATTTCCCCGGGACAGGTCAAGAGACCCAGTACTTC
cdr3_aa: CATSDFPGTGQETQYF

v_call: TRBV12-3/TRBV12-4
clone_size: NA
d_call: NA
j_call: TRBJ2-4
cdr3_nt: TGTGCCAGCAGTTTTGAGCGGTTAGCCAAAAACATTCAGTACTTC
cdr3_aa: CASSFERLAKNIQYF

v_call: TRBV6-1
clone_size: few
d_call: NA
j_call: TRBJ2-7
cdr3_nt: NA
cdr3_aa: CASSTSWQWGEQYF

v_call: TRBV29-1
clone_size: NA
d_call: NA
j_call: TRBJ2-5
cdr3_nt: TGCAGTGGGGACGGTCAAGAGACCCAGTACTTC
cdr3_aa: CSGDGQETQYF

v_call: TRBV7-9
clone_size: NA
d_call: NA
j_call: TRBJ2-5
cdr3_nt: TGTGCCAGCAGCTTAGGGCCGGGGGGCCTCGGGACCCAGTACTTC
cdr3_aa: CASSLGPGGLGTQYF

v_call: TRBV24-1
clone_size: NA
d_call: TRBD2
j_call: TRBJ2-1
cdr3_nt: TGTGCCACCAGTCCCGGACTAGCGGGGGGGCCAGGGGAGCAGTTCTTC
cdr3_aa: CATSPGLAGGPGEQFF

v_call: TRBV6-6
clone_size: NA
d_call: TRBD1
j_call: TRBJ2-3
cdr3_nt: TGTGCCAGCAGTTACCAGGGACAGGTAAACAGATACGCGTATTTT
cdr3_aa: CASSYQGQVNRYAYF

v_call: TRBV7-9
clone_size: NA
d_call: TRBD1
j_call: TRBJ2-7
cdr3_nt: TGTGCCAGCAGCTTGGCGACAGGGGGCGTTAACTACGAGCAGTACTTC
cdr3_aa: CASSLATGGVNYEQYF

v_call: TRBV29-1
clone_size: NA
d_call: NA
j_call: TRBJ1-1
cdr3_nt: TGCAGCGTTGAAGATCTTCTAGGAGCTGAAGCTTTCTTT
cdr3_aa: CSVEDLLGAEAFF

v_call: TRBV5-1
clone_size: few
d_call: NA
j_call: TRBJ1-1
cdr3_nt: TGCGCCAGCAGCTTGTTGGGTGCCAACACTGAAGCTTTCTTT
cdr3_aa: CASSLLGANTEAFF

v_call: TRBV6-6
clone_size: few
d_call: TRBD2
j_call: TRBJ2-1
cdr3_nt: TGTGCCAGCAGTTACGGCCTAGCGGGAGGGACGGTCAATGAGCAGTTCTTC
cdr3_aa: CASSYGLAGGTVNEQFF

v_call: TRBV20-1
clone_size: few
d_call: TRBD2
j_call: TRBJ2-4
cdr3_nt: TGCAGTGCTAGTAGGGGACTAGCGGGCACTTTAGCCAAAAACATTCAGTACTTC
cdr3_aa: CSASRGLAGTLAKNIQYF

v_call: TRBV7-9
clone_size: NA
d_call: NA
j_call: TRBJ1-2
cdr3_nt: TGTGCCAGCAGCCCCCGAGACCCGGCTGTGGAGGGCTACACCTTC
cdr3_aa: CASSPRDPAVEGYTF

v_call: TRBV28
clone_size: few
d_call: NA
j_call: TRBJ1-2
cdr3_nt: TGTGCCAGCAGTCGCTCGGGCTATGGCTACACCTTC
cdr3_aa: CASSRSGYGYTF

v_call: TRBV18
clone_size: few
d_call: TRBD2
j_call: TRBJ2-4
cdr3_nt: TGTGCCAGCTCACCGGGACTAGCGGATATTCAGTACTTC
cdr3_aa: CASSPGLADIQYF

v_call: TRBV4-1
clone_size: NA
d_call: NA
j_call: TRBJ2-1
cdr3_nt: TGCGCCAGCAGCCATCCGGGGACTGCCGAGCAGTTCTTC
cdr3_aa: CASSHPGTAEQFF

v_call: TRBV2
clone_size: NA
d_call: TRBD1
j_call: TRBJ1-5
cdr3_nt: TGTGCCAGCAGTGAAGGGGGCCTCCAGGGGGGAAATCAGCCCCAGCATTTT
cdr3_aa: CASSEGGLQGGNQPQHF

v_call: TRBV6-6
clone_size: once
d_call: NA
j_call: TRBJ2-1
cdr3_nt: TGTGCCAGCAGTTACGTGGCTAGCTCCTACAATGAGCAGTTCTTC
cdr3_aa: CASSYVASSYNEQFF

v_call: TRBV5-1
clone_size: few
d_call: NA
j_call: TRBJ1-4
cdr3_nt: TGCGCCAGCAGCTTGTCAAGGGGGGATGAAAAACTGTTTTTT
cdr3_aa: CASSLSRGDEKLFF

v_call: TRBV29-1
clone_size: NA
d_call: NA
j_call: TRBJ2-1
cdr3_nt: TGCAGCGTCGGACGGGACACCTACAATGAGCAGTTCTTC
cdr3_aa: CSVGRDTYNEQFF

v_call: TRBV4-1
clone_size: NA
d_call: NA
j_call: TRBJ2-7
cdr3_nt: TGCGCCAGCAGCCCCCCCCCAGCCTCAAGCTCCTACGAGCAGTACTTC
cdr3_aa: CASSPPPASSSYEQYF

v_call: TRBV28
clone_size: once
d_call: TRBD2
j_call: TRBJ2-1
cdr3_nt: TGTGCCTGGAGACCTAGCGGGAGGGCCCGCAATGAGCAGTTCTTC
cdr3_aa: CAWRPSGRARNEQFF

v_call: TRBV3-1
clone_size: NA
d_call: TRBD1
j_call: TRBJ1-2
cdr3_nt: TGTGCCAGCAGCCAGCAGGGGGACTATGGCTACACCTTC
cdr3_aa: CASSQQGDYGYTF

v_call: TRBV11-2
clone_size: NA
d_call: TRBD2
j_call: TRBJ2-3
cdr3_nt: TGTGCCAGCAGCCATACTAGCGGGAGGGCAACAGATACGCAGTATTTT
cdr3_aa: CASSHTSGRATDTQYF

v_call: TRBV27
clone_size: NA
d_call: NA
j_call: TRBJ1-5
cdr3_nt: TGTGCCAGCAGTTTATCACGGTTCAAAGGTCCCCAGCATTTT
cdr3_aa: CASSLSRFKGPQHF

v_call: TRBV29-1
clone_size: few
d_call: NA
j_call: TRBJ1-2
cdr3_nt: TGCAGCGTGGGCCGGGTGGGGGTTGATGGCTACACCTTC
cdr3_aa: CSVGRVGVDGYTF

v_call: TRBV10-3
clone_size: few
d_call: TRBD2
j_call: TRBJ2-7
cdr3_nt: TGTGCCATCAGTGAGTCTAGCGGGAGGACCTCCTACGAGCAGTACTTC
cdr3_aa: CAISESSGRTSYEQYF

v_call: TRBV7-8
clone_size: NA
d_call: NA
j_call: TRBJ2-7
cdr3_nt: TGTGCCAGCAGCTTTGGGGACGCCTACTACGAGCAGTACTTC
cdr3_aa: CASSFGDAYYEQYF

v_call: TRBV29-1
clone_size: NA
d_call: NA
j_call: TRBJ2-5
cdr3_nt: TGCAGCCACGAAGGGAGCGCAGAGACCCAGTACTTC
cdr3_aa: CSHEGSAETQYF

v_call: TRBV5-1
clone_size: few
d_call: NA
j_call: TRBJ1-1
cdr3_nt: TGCGCCAGCAGCTTCTTCGGCCGAGGCACTGAAGCTTTCTTT
cdr3_aa: CASSFFGRGTEAFF

v_call: TRBV11-1
clone_size: few
d_call: NA
j_call: TRBJ1-1
cdr3_nt: TGTGCCAGCAGAAGTGAGAGGGGTACTGAAGCTTTCTTT
cdr3_aa: CASRSERGTEAFF